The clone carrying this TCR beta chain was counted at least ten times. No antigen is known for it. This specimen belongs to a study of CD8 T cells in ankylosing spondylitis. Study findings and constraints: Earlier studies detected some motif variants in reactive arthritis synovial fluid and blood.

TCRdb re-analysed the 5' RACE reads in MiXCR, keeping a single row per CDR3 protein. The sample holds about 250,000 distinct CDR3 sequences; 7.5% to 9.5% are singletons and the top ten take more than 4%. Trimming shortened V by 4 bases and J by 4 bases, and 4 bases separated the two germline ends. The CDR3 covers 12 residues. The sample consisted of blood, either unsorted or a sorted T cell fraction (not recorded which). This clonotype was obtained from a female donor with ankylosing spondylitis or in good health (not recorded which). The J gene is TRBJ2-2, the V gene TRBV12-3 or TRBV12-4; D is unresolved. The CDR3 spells CASSWATGELFF. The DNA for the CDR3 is TGTGCCAGCAGTTGGGCCACCGGGGAGCTGTTTTTT.